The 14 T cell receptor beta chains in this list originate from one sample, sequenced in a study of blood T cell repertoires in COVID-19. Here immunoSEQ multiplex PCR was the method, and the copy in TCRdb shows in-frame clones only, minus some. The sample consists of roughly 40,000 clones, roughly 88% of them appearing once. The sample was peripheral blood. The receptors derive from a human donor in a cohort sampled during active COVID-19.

The CDR3 here is CASSFAGGRTDTQYF. For the CDR3, the DNA is TGTGCCAGCAGTTTCGCGGGGGGGCGGACAGATACGCAGTATTTT. V is TRBV28 and J is TRBJ2-3, with 9 positions matching TRBD2. Germline CDR1 reads MDHEN; CDR2 reads SYDVKM. CDR3 size: 15 residues. Trimming removed 3 bases from V and 3 bases from J; junction bases left unmatched: 4.

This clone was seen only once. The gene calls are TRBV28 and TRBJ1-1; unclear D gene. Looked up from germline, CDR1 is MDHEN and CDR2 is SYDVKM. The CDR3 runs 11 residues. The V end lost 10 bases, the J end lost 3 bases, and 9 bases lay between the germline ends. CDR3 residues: CATHGYTEAFF. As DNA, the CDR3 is TGTGCCACTCACGGGTACACTGAAGCTTTCTTT.

CDR3 region: CASDRANRSPLHF. The CDR3 nucleotides read TGTGCCTCCGACAGGGCGAATCGGTCACCCCTCCACTTT. The chain employs TRBV30 and TRBJ1-6, with 7 bases fitting TRBD1. V shed 7 bases, J shed 10 bases, and the junction held 10 bases outside the gene matches. Germline CDR1 GTSNPN, CDR2 SVGIG (reference sequence). This CDR3 is built from 13 residues.

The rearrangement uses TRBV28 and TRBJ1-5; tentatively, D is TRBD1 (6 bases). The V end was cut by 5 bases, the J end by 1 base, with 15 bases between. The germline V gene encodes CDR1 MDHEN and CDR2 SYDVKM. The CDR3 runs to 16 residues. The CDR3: CASSRATGSSNQPQHF. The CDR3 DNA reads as TGTGCCAGCAGTCGAGCCACAGGGTCCAGCAATCAGCCCCAGCATTTT.

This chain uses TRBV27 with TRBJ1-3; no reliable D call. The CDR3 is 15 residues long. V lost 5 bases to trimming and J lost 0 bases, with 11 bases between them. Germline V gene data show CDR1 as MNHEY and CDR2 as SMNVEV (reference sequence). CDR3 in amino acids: CASSRSADSGNTIYF. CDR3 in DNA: TGTGCCAGCAGTCGCAGTGCGGACTCTGGAAACACCATATATTTT.

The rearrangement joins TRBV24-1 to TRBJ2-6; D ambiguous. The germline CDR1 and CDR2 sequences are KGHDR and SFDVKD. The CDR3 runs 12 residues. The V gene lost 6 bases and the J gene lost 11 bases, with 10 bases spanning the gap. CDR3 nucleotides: TGTGCCACCAGTCCCGGGTTCGACGTCCTGACTTTC. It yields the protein CATSPGFDVLTF.

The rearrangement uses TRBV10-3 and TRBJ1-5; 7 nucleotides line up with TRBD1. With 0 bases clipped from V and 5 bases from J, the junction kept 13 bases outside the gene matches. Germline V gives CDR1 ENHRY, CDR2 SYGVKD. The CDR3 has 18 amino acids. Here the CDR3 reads CAISESAYWTGMDQPQHF. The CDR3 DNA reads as TGTGCCATCAGTGAGTCGGCTTATTGGACAGGTATGGATCAGCCCCAGCATTTT.

Written as DNA, the CDR3 is TGTGCCAGCTCACCACACCAGGGTGGAAACACCATATATTTT. It encodes CASSPHQGGNTIYF. The chain employs TRBV18 and TRBJ1-3; the D gene is possibly TRBD1 (5 bases). The CDR3 totals 14 residues. Trimming cost V 1 base and J 3 bases, with 7 bases left between them. Germline assignment: CDR1 KGHSH and CDR2 LQKENI.

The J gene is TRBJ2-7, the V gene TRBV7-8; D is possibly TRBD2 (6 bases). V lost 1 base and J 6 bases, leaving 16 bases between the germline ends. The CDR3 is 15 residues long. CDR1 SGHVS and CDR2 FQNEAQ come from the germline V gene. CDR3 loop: CASSLVRAGSLEQYF. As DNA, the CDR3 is TGTGCCAGCAGCTTAGTCCGTGCCGGGAGCCTCGAGCAGTACTTC.

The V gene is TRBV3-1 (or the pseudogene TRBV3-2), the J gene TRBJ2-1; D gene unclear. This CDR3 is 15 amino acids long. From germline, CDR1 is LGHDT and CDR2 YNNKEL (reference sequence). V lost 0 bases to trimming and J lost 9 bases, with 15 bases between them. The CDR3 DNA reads TGTGCCAGCAGCCAAGATTCCGCAAATTTGGCTGAGCAGTTCTTC. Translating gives CASSQDSANLAEQFF.

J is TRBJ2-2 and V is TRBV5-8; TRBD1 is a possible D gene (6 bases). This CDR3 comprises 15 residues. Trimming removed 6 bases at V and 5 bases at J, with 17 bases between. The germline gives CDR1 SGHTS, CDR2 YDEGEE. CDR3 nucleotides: TGTGCCAGCAACCGGTTCAGGGGAAAAACCGGGGAGCTGTTTTTT. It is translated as CASNRFRGKTGELFF.

DNA of the CDR3: TGTGCCAGCAGTGGGATAGCGGGGGCCACCGGGGAGCTGTTTTTT. Protein sequence: CASSGIAGATGELFF. The J gene is TRBJ2-2, the V gene TRBV6-4, with 9 bases aligning to TRBD2. The CDR3 length is 15 residues. Germline V gene lookup returns CDR1 MRHNA and CDR2 SNTAGT. J was trimmed by 4 bases and V by 4 bases; bases with no gene match: 4.

This CDR3 reads CASSQGAGQETQYF. For the CDR3, the DNA is TGTGCCAGCAGCCAAGGAGCGGGGCAAGAGACCCAGTACTTC. This chain links TRBV4-2 with TRBJ2-5; 7 positions agree with TRBD2. V trimming: 1 base; J trimming: 2 bases; junction bases outside the gene matches: 1. There are 14 residues in the CDR3. CDR1 LGHNA and CDR2 YNFKEQ come from the germline V gene.

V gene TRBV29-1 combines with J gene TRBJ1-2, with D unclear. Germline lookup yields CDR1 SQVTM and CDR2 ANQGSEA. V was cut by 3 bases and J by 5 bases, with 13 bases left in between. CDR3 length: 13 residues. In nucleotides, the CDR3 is TGCAGCGTTGAGCTGACTTCGTCTTATGGCTACACCTTC. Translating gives CSVELTSSYGYTF.